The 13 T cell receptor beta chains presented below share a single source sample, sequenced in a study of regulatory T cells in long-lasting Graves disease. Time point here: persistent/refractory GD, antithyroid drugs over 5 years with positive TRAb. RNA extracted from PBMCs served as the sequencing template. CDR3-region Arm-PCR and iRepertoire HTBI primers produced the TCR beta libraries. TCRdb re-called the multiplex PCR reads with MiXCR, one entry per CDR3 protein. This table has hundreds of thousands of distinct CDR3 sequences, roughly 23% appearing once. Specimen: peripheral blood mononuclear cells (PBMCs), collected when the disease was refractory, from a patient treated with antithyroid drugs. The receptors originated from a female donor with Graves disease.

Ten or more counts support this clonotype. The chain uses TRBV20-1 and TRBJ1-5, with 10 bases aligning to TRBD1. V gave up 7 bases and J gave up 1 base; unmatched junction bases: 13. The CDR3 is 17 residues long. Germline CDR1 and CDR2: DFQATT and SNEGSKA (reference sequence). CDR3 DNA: TGCAGTGTCAATCCTGGACAGGGGGGCTTGAGCAATCAGCCCCAGCATTTT. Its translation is CSVNPGQGGLSNQPQHF.

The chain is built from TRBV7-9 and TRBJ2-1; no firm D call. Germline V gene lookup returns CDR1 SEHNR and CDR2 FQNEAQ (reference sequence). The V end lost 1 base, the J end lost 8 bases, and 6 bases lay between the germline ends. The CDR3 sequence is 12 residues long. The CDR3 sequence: CASSLGRYEQFF. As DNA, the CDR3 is TGTGCCAGCAGCTTAGGACGTTATGAGCAGTTCTTC.

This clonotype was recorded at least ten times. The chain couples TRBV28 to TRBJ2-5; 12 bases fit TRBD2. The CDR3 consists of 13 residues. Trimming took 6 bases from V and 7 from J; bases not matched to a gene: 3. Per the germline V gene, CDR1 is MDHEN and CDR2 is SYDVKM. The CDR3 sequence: CASSPTSGGTQYF. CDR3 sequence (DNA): TGTGCCAGCAGCCCGACTAGCGGGGGGACCCAGTACTTC. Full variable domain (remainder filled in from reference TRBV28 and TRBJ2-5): DVKVTQSSRYLVKRTGEKVFLECVQDMDHENMFWYRQDPGLGLRLIYFSYDVKMKEKGDIPEGYSVSREKKERFSLILESASTNQTSMYLCASSPTSGGTQYFGPGTRLLVL.

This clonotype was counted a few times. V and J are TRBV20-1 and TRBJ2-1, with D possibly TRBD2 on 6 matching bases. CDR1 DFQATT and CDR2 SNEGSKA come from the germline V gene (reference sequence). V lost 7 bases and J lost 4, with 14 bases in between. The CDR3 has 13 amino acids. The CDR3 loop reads CSGVREVYNEQFF. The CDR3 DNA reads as TGCAGTGGGGTGAGGGAGGTGTACAATGAGCAGTTCTTC.

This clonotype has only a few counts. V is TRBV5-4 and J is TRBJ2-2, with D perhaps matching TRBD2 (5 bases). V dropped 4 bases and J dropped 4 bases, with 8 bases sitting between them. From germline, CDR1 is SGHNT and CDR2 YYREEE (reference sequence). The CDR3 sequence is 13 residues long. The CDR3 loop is CASSQRFTGELFF. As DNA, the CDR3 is TGTGCCAGCAGCCAGCGGTTCACCGGGGAGCTGTTTTTT.

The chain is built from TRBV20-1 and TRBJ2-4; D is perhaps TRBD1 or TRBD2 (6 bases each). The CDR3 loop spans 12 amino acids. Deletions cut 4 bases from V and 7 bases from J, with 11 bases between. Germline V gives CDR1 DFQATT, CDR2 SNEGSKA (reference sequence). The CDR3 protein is CSATGAFNIQYF. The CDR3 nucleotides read TGCAGTGCTACGGGGGCTTTTAACATTCAGTACTTC.

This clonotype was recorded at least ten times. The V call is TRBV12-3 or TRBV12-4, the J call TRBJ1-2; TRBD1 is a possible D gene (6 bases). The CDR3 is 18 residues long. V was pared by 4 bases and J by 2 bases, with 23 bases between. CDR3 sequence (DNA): TGTGCCAGCAGTTCGGCGGGACACCTCCCCGGTAGCAACTATGGCTACACCTTC. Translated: CASSSAGHLPGSNYGYTF.

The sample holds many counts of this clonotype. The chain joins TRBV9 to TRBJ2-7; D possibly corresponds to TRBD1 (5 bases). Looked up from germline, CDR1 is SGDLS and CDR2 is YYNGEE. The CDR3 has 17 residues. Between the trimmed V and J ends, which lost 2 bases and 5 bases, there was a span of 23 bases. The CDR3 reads CASSVGAGLTGADEQYF. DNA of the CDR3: TGTGCCAGCAGCGTTGGGGCAGGGTTGACTGGAGCAGACGAGCAGTACTTC.

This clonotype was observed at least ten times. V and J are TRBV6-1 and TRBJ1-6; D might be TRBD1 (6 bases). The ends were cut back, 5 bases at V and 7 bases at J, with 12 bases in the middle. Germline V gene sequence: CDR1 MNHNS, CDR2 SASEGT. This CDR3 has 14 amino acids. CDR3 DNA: TGTGCCAGCAGTCCTGGGGGACAAAATTCACCCCTCCACTTT. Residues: CASSPGGQNSPLHF.

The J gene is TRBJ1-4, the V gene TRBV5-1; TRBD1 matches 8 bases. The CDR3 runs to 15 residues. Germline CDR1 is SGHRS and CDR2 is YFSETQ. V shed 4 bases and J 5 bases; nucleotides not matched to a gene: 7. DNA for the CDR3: TGCGCCAGCAGCCCGGACAGGGTCGGGAATGAAAAACTGTTTTTT. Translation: CASSPDRVGNEKLFF.

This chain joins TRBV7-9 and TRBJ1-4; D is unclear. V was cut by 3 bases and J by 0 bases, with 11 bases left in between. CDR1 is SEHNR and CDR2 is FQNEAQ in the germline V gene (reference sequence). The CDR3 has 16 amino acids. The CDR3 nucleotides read TGTGCCAGCAGCTTTTGGTCTGTTGCAACTAATGAAAAACTGTTTTTT. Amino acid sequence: CASSFWSVATNEKLFF.

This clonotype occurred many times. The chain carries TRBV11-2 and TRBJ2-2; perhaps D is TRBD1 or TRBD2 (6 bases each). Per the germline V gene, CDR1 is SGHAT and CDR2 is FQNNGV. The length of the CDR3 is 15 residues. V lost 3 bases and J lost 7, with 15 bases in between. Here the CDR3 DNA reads TGTGCCAGCAGCTTTGCCTGGGGGGCCAACGGGGAGCTGTTTTTT. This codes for CASSFAWGANGELFF.

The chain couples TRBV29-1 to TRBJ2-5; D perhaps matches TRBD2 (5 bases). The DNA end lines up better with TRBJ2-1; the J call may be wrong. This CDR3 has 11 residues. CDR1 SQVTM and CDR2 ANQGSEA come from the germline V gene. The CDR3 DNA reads TGCAGCGGGTATATCGGGGATGAGCAGTTCTTC. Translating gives CSGYIGDEQFF.